This TCR beta chain was documented in a study of cytomegalovirus exposure and HLA in healthy donors. Study-wide results and caveats: Relative to the roughly 690-donor mean, N-insertions were reportedly fewer in an Asian-associated ancestry cluster in a later analysis.

This clone was counted only a few times. Its specificity is unknown. The study ran its PCR with 60 Vbeta and 13 Jbeta primers. Data came from immunoSEQ multiplex PCR; TCRdb stores just in-frame clones and leaves some out. The sample holds about 130,000 clones, 77% seen once. Whereas donors were nominally healthy upon sampling, unrecorded immune exposures were probable. The sample comprised PBMCs. The sequence was obtained from a man in his thirties or forties in good health and CMV-seronegative.

The CDR3 nucleotides are TGTGCCAGCCGACAGGGGGTCGGTAATGAGCAGTTCTTC. The encoded protein is CASRQGVGNEQFF. The chain has TRBV6-1 and TRBJ2-1; 9 bases fit TRBD1. The CDR3 is 13 residues long. Germline V gene sequence: CDR1 MNHNS, CDR2 SASEGT. Trimming at V came to 8 bases and at J to 7 bases, leaving 6 bases not matched to a gene.